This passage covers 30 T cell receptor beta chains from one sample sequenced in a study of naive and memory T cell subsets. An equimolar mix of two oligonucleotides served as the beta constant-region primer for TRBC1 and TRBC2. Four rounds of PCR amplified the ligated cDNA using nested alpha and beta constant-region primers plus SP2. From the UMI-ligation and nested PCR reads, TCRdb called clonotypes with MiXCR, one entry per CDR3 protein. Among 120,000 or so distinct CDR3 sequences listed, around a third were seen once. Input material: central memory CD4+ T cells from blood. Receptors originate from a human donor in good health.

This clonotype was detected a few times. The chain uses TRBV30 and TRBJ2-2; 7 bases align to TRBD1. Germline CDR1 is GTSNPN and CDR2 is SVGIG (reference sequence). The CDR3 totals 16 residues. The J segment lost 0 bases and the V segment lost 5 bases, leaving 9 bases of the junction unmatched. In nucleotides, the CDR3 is TGTGCCTGGGATTCTATCGACAGGGCGAACACCGGGGAGCTGTTTTTT. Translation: CAWDSIDRANTGELFF.

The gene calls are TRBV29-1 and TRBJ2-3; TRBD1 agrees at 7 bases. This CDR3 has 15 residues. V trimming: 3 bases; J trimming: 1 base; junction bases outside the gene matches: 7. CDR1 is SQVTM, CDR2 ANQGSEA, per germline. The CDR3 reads CSVDRGGVGTDTQYF. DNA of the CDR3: TGCAGCGTTGATCGAGGGGGCGTGGGCACAGATACGCAGTATTTT.

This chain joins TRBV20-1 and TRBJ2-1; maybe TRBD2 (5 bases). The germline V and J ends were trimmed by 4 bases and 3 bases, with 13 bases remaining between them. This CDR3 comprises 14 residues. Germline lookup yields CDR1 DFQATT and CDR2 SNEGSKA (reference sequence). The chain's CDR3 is CSAKRTDFYNEQFF. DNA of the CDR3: TGCAGTGCTAAGAGGACTGACTTCTACAATGAGCAGTTCTTC.

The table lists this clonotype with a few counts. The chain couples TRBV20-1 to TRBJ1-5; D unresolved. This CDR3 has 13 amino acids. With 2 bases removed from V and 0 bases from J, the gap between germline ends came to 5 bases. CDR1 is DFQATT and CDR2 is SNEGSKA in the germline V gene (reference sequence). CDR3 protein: CSARWGSNQPQHF. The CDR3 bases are TGCAGTGCTAGATGGGGTAGCAATCAGCCCCAGCATTTT.

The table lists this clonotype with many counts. The CDR3 protein is CSVVILNKEAFF. The CDR3 DNA sequence: TGCAGCGTGGTCATTTTGAACAAGGAAGCTTTCTTT. V gene TRBV29-1 combines with J gene TRBJ1-1; D unclear. Germline V gene sequence: CDR1 SQVTM, CDR2 ANQGSEA. Trimming took off 6 bases at V and 8 bases at J, with 16 bases between the two ends. CDR3 length: 12 amino acids. Complete variable domain (other parts from reference TRBV29-1 and TRBJ1-1): SAVISQKPSRDICQRGTSLTIQCQVDSQVTMMFWYRQQPGQSLTLIATANQGSEATYESGFVIDKFPISRPNLTFSTLTVSNMSPEDSSIYLCSVVILNKEAFFGQGTRLTVV.

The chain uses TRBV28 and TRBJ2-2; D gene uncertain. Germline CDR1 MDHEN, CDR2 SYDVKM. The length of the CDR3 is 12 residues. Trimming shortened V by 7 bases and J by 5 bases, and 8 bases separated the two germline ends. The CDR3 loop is CASTVRTGELFF. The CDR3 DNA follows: TGTGCCAGCACGGTGCGAACCGGGGAGCTGTTTTTT.

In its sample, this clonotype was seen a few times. CDR3 nucleotides: TGTGCCAGCAGCAAGGGACGGACCTACGAGCAGTACTTC. Its protein product is CASSKGRTYEQYF. The chain has TRBV12-3 or TRBV12-4 and TRBJ2-7; either TRBD1 or TRBD2 may fit D (5 bases each). The CDR3 contains 13 residues. Trimming shortened V by 6 bases and J by 2 bases, and 11 bases separated the two germline ends.

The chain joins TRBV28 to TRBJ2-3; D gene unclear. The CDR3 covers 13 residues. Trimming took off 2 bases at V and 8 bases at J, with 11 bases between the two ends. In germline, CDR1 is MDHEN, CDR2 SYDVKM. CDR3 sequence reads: CASSLPPPPTQYF. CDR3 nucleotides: TGTGCCAGCAGTTTACCCCCTCCCCCTACGCAGTATTTT.

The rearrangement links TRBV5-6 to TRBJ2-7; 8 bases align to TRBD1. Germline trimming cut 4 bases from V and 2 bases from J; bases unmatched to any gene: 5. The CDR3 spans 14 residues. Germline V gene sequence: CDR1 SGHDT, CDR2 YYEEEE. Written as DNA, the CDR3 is TGTGCCAGCAGCATAAGGACAGGGACCTACGAGCAGTACTTC. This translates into CASSIRTGTYEQYF.

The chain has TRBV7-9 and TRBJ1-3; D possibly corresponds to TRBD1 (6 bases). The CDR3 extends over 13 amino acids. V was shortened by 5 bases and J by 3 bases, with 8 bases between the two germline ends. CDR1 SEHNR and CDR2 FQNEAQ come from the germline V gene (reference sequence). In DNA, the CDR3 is TGTGCCAGCAGCCGGGGGCATGGAAACACCATATATTTT. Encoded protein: CASSRGHGNTIYF.

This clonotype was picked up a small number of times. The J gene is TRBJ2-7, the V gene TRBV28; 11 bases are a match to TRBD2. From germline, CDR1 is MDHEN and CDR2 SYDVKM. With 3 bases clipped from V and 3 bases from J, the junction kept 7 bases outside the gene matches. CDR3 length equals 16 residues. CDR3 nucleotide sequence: TGTGCCAGCAGTTTTCTTTGGGGACTAGCGGACTACGAGCAGTACTTC. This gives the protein CASSFLWGLADYEQYF.

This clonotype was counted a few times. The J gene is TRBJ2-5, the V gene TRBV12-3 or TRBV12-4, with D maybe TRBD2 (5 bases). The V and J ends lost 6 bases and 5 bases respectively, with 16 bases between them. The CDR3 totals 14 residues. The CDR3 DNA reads TGTGCCAGCAGGTTACGGGGTCCGGGGGAGACCCAGTACTTC. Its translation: CASRLRGPGETQYF.

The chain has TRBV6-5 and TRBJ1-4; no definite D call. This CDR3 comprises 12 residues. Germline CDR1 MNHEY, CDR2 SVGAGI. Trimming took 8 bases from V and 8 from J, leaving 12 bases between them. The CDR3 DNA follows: TGTGCCAGCTCGCCCCCCTCCGAAAAACTGTTTTTT. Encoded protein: CASSPPSEKLFF.

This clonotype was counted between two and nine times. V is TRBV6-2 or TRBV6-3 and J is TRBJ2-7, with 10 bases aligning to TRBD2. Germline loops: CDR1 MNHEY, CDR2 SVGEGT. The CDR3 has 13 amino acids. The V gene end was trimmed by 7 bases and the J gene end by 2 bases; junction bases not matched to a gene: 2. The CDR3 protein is CASKTSGTYEQYF. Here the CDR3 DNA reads TGTGCCAGCAAAACTAGCGGGACCTACGAGCAGTACTTC.

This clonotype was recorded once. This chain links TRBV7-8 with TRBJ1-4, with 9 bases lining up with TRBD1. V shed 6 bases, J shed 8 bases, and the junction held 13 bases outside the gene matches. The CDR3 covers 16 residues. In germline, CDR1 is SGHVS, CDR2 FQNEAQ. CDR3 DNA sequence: TGTGCCAGCAGTCCCGGGACAGGGTTCTCCGGGGAAAAACTGTTTTTT. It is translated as CASSPGTGFSGEKLFF.

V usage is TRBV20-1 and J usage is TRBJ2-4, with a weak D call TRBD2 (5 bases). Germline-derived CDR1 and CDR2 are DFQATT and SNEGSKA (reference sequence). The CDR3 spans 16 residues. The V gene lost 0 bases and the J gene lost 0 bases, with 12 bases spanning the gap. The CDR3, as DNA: TGCAGTGCTAGAGATTGGGGAGCGTCAGCCAAAAACATTCAGTACTTC. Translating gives CSARDWGASAKNIQYF.

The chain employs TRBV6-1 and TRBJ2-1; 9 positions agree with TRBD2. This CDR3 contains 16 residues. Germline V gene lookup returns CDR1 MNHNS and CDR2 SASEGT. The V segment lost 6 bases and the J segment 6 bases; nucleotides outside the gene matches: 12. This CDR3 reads CASSRYSGSGGNEQFF. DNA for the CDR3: TGTGCCAGCAGCCGGTATAGCGGGAGCGGGGGCAATGAGCAGTTCTTC.

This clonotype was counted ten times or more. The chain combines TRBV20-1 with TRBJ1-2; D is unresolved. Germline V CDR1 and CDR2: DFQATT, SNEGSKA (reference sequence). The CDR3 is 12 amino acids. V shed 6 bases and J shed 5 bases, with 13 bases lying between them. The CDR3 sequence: CSAKRGEYGYTF. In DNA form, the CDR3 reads TGCAGTGCCAAACGCGGGGAATATGGCTACACCTTC.

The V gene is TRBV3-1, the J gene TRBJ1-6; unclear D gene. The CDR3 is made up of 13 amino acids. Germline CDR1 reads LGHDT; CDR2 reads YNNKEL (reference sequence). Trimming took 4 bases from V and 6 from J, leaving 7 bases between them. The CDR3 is CASSRIGNSPLHF. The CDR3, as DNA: TGTGCCAGCAGCCGAATAGGTAATTCACCCCTCCACTTT. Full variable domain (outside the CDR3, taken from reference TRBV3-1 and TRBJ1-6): DTAVSQTPKYLVTQMGNDKSIKCEQNLGHDTMYWYKQDSKKFLKIMFSYNNKELIINETVPNRFSPKSPDKAHLNLHINSLELGDSAVYFCASSRIGNSPLHFGNGTRLTVT.

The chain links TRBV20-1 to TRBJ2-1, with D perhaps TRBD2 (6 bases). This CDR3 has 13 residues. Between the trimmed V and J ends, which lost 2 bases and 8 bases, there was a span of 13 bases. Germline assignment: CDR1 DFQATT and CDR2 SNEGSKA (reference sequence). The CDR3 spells CSARKGSGDEQFF. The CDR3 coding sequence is TGCAGTGCTAGAAAGGGTAGCGGAGATGAGCAGTTCTTC.

CDR3 amino acids: CAWSGFADTQYF. Written as DNA, the CDR3 is TGTGCCTGGAGTGGGTTCGCGGATACGCAGTATTTT. This chain connects TRBV30 to TRBJ2-3; D uncertain. The germline V and J ends were trimmed by 1 base and 6 bases, with 8 bases remaining between them. The CDR3 is 12 residues long. In germline, CDR1 is GTSNPN, CDR2 SVGIG (reference sequence).

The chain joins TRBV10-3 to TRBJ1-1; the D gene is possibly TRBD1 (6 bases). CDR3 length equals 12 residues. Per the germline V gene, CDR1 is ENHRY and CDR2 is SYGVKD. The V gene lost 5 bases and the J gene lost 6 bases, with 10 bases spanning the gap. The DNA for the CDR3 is TGTGCCATCAGTATGGGGACATCTGAAGCTTTCTTT. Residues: CAISMGTSEAFF.

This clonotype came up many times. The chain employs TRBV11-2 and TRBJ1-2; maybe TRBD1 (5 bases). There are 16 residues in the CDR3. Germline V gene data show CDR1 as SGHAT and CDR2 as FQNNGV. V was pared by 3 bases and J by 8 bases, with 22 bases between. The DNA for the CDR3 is TGTGCCAGCAGCTTCCTTGGTAGGGGTATGAGCCGCGGCTACACCTTC. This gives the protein CASSFLGRGMSRGYTF.

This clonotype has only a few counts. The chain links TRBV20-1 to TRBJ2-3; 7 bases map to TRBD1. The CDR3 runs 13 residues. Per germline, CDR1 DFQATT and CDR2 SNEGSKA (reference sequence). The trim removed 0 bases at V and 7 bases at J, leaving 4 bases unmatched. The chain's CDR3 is CSAREGQDNTQYF. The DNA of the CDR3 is TGCAGTGCTAGAGAAGGACAGGACAATACGCAGTATTTT.

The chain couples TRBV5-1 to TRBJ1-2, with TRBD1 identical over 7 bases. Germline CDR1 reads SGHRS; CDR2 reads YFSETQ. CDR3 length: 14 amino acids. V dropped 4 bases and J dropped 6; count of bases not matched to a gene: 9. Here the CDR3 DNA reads TGCGCCAGCAGCCAGGCAGGGGGGCTAGATGGCTACACCTTC. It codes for CASSQAGGLDGYTF.

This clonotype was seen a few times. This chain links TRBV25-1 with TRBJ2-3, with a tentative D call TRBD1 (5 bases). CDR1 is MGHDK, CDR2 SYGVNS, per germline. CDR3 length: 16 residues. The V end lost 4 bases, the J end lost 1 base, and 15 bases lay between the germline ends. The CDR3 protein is CASSGGGLVRTDTQYF. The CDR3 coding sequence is TGTGCCAGCAGTGGGGGCGGTTTGGTGCGCACAGATACGCAGTATTTT.

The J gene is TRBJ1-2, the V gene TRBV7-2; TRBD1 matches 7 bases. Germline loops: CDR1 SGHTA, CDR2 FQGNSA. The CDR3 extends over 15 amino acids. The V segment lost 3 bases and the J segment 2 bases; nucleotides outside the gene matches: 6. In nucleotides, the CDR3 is TGTGCCAGCAGCTTCTCAGGGGGAACCAACTATGGCTACACCTTC. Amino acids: CASSFSGGTNYGYTF.

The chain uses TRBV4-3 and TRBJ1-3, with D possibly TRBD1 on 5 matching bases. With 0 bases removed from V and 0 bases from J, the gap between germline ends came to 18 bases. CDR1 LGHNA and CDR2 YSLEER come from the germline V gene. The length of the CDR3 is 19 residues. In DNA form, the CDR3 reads TGCGCCAGCAGCCAAGAAACGGGGCTCAGGGTGGGCTCTGGAAACACCATATATTTT. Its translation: CASSQETGLRVGSGNTIYF.

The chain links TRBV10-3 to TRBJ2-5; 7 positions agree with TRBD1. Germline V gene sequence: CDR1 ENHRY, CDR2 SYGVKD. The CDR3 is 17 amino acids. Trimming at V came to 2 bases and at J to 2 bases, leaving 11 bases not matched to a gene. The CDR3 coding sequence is TGTGCCATCAGTGAGGGGGACAGACCTGGATTTCAAGAGACCCAGTACTTC. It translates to CAISEGDRPGFQETQYF.

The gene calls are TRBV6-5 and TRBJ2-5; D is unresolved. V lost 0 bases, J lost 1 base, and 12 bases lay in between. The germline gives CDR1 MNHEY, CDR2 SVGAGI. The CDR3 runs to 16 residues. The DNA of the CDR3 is TGTGCCAGCAGTTACTCCCTTTGGGGTGGCCAAGAGACCCAGTACTTC. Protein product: CASSYSLWGGQETQYF.